Listed below are T cell receptor beta chains from one sample, sequenced in a study of blood T cells in healthy people across ages. MiXCR, applied by TCRdb to the 5' RACE reads, yields one record per CDR3 protein. Here the sample spans under 2 million distinct CDR3 sequences, roughly 30% being singletons. The sequenced sample was blood. Receptor source: a woman aged 25 to 45 in good health. CDR3s include the opening cysteine and the closing phenylalanine or tryptophan. A D gene is named only where the DNA matches it firmly. Clone size appears in some rows only: once, few, many, or a class for an expanded clone.

j_call | d_call | v_call | clone_size | cdr3_aa | cdr3_nt
TRBJ2-7 | - | TRBV2 | few | CASSDLGSSYEQYF | TGTGCCAGCAGTGATTTAGGGAGCTCCTACGAGCAGTACTTC
TRBJ2-3 | - | TRBV5-1 | many | CASSLVGRSTDTQYF | TGCGCCAGCAGCTTGGTCGGGAGAAGCACAGATACGCAGTATTTT
TRBJ1-1 | - | TRBV2 | many | CASSELEGGEAFF | TGTGCCAGCAGTGAATTGGAAGGGGGTGAAGCTTTCTTT
TRBJ2-7 | - | TRBV28 | - | CASRGRRAPYEQYF | TGTGCCAGCCGGGGTAGAAGGGCCCCCTACGAGCAGTACTTC
TRBJ2-1 | TRBD2 | TRBV2 | - | CASSVGSGGAKEQFF | TGTGCCAGCAGTGTCGGTAGCGGGGGGGCCAAAGAGCAGTTCTTC
TRBJ1-1 | - | TRBV3-1 | - | CASSQAASGAFF | TGTGCCAGCAGCCAAGCCGCCTCGGGGGCTTTCTTT
TRBJ1-2 | - | TRBV12-3/TRBV12-4 | - | CASSLKRGVNGYTF | TGTGCCAGCAGTTTGAAACGAGGGGTAAATGGCTACACCTTC
TRBJ1-5 | - | TRBV20-1 | - | CSARQGFSNQPQHF | TGCAGTGCTAGACAGGGATTTAGCAATCAGCCCCAGCATTTT
TRBJ1-1 | - | TRBV20-1 | - | CSARDGGSNTEAFF | TGCAGTGCTAGAGATGGGGGTTCTAACACTGAAGCTTTCTTT
TRBJ2-5 | - | TRBV5-1 | - | CASSPSPRGQETQYF | TGCGCCAGCAGCCCCTCGCCGAGGGGGCAAGAGACCCAGTACTTC